This T cell receptor beta chain was identified in a study of blood T cell repertoires in COVID-19. Using immunoSEQ multiplex PCR, the repertoire was profiled, and TCRdb retains in-frame clones only, with some absent. Here the sample spans hundreds of thousands of clones, 83% being singletons. Study members were between 18 and 89 years old and lived in some 22 US regions. Trimming took 5 bases from V and 5 from J, leaving 10 bases between them. The germline gives CDR1 PRHDT, CDR2 FYEKMQ (reference sequence). The CDR3 has 12 residues. The sample comprised PBMCs or T cells enriched from blood (not recorded which). The chain is built from TRBV13 and TRBJ2-7; possible D gene TRBD1, 5 bases. The sequence was collected from a woman aged 50 to 65 who had been exposed to COVID-19. The CDR3 here is CASSPTRDEQYF. CDR3 nucleotide sequence: TGTGCCAGCAGCCCGACCAGGGACGAGCAGTACTTC. Full variable domain (remainder filled in from reference TRBV13 and TRBJ2-7): AAGVIQSPRHLIKEKRETATLKCYPIPRHDTVYWYQQGPGQDPQFLISFYEKMQSDKGSIPDRFSAQQFSDYHSELNMSSLELGDSALYFCASSPTRDEQYFGPGTRLTVT.